The rows below give T cell receptor beta chains drawn from one sample of a study of blood T cell repertoires in COVID-19. Assay used: immunoSEQ multiplex PCR; TCRdb lists only in-frame clones, some missing. Among some 460,000 clones, 75% to 90% were seen once, and the ten largest hold about 0.75%. The sample consisted of PBMCs or T cells enriched from blood (not recorded which). The source of these receptors is a woman between 18 and 29 years old who had recovered from COVID-19. The CDR3 runs from the conserved cysteine through the conserved F or W. D genes are given only for firm matches. Size is omitted from some rows. Given values are once, few, many or a class for expanded clones.

TRBD2 | - | 14 | TRBJ2-7 | TRBV27 | CASSPLTSTGEQYF | TGTGCCAGTTCACCCCTGACTAGCACCGGCGAGCAGTACTTC
- | - | 19 | TRBJ1-2 | TRBV2 | CASSEAQSGVGVNSYGYTF | TGTGCCAGCAGTGAAGCGCAGTCAGGGGTGGGGGTCAACAGCTATGGCTACACCTTC
TRBD1 | - | 13 | TRBJ2-7 | TRBV11-2 | CASSLYRGYEQYF | TGTGCCAGCAGCTTATACAGGGGTTACGAGCAGTACTTC
- | once | 15 | TRBJ1-5 | TRBV4-1 | CASSQEGKGQQPQHF | TGCGCCAGCAGCCAAGAGGGAAAGGGACAACAGCCCCAGCATTTT
TRBD1 | once | 15 | TRBJ2-5 | TRBV4-2 | CASSLSGQGGETQYF | TGTGCCAGCAGCCTCTCCGGACAGGGGGGCGAGACCCAGTACTTC
- | - | 17 | TRBJ2-7 | TRBV7-2 | CASSLPEAGLYSYEQYF | TGTGCCAGCAGTCTACCTGAGGCAGGACTCTATTCCTACGAGCAGTACTTC
TRBD1 | - | 13 | TRBJ1-2 | TRBV10-2 | CASSIDRGHGYTF | TGCGCCAGCAGTATCGACAGGGGCCATGGCTACACCTTC
TRBD1 | once | 19 | TRBJ2-1 | TRBV7-2 | CASSLRDRGQYPPGNEQFF | TGTGCCAGCAGCTTAAGGGACAGGGGGCAATACCCACCAGGGAATGAGCAGTTCTTC
- | - | 14 | TRBJ2-1 | TRBV5-5 | CASSRVGAYNEQFF | TGTGCCAGCAGCCGCGTAGGGGCTTACAATGAGCAGTTCTTC
- | - | 15 | TRBJ2-3 | TRBV2 | CASSASGGSTDTQYF | TGTGCCAGCAGTGCCTCGGGGGGCAGCACAGATACGCAGTATTTT
TRBD1 | many | 17 | TRBJ1-2 | TRBV5-1 | CASSRPQGALGNYGYTF | TGCGCCAGCAGCCGGCCCCAGGGGGCATTGGGTAACTATGGCTACACCTTC
- | - | 12 | TRBJ2-7 | TRBV4-2 | CASSPGSHEQYF | TGTGCCAGCAGCCCTGGCTCCCACGAGCAGTACTTC
TRBD1 | - | 15 | TRBJ2-7 | TRBV18 | CASSPRRQGPYEQYF | TGTGCCAGCTCACCAAGGAGACAGGGACCCTACGAGCAGTACTTC
- | - | 15 | TRBJ2-7 | TRBV14 | CASSQAWPGSYEQYF | TGTGCCAGCAGCCAAGCTTGGCCAGGGTCCTACGAGCAGTACTTC
- | - | 16 | TRBJ1-1 | TRBV4-1 | CASSQEDYDGYTEAFF | TGCGCCAGCAGCCAAGAGGATTACGACGGGTACACTGAAGCTTTCTTT
TRBD1 | - | 14 | TRBJ1-1 | TRBV19 | CASSIPDRDTEAFF | TGTGCCAGTAGTATCCCGGACAGGGACACTGAAGCTTTCTTT
- | - | 15 | TRBJ2-6 | TRBV5-1 | CASSSTGSGANVLTF | TGCGCCAGCAGCTCAACAGGCTCTGGGGCCAACGTCCTGACTTTC
- | - | 12 | TRBJ1-2 | TRBV12-3/TRBV12-4 | CASMYTNYGYTF | TGTGCCAGCATGTATACTAACTATGGCTACACCTTC
- | - | 14 | TRBJ2-7 | TRBV5-1 | CASREISGPYEQYF | TGCGCCAGCAGGGAAATTTCAGGGCCCTACGAGCAGTACTTC
- | - | 14 | TRBJ2-1 | TRBV19 | CASQGGRSYNEQFF | TGTGCCAGTCAGGGGGGCCGCTCCTACAATGAGCAGTTCTTC
- | - | 13 | TRBJ1-3 | TRBV19 | CASSSGRGNTIYF | TGTGCCAGTAGTTCCGGGAGGGGAAACACCATATATTTT
TRBD2 | - | 13 | TRBJ2-3 | TRBV24-1 | CATSEHSGVAQYF | TGTGCCACCAGTGAACATAGCGGGGTGGCGCAGTATTTT
- | once | 13 | TRBJ1-2 | TRBV5-1 | CASSPGEAYGYTF | TGCGCCAGCAGCCCTGGGGAGGCCTATGGCTACACCTTC
- | - | 15 | TRBJ2-5 | TRBV18 | CASSPPTGNKETQYF | TGTGCCAGCTCACCACCAACGGGAAATAAGGAGACCCAGTACTTC
- | - | 13 | TRBJ1-1 | TRBV10-1 | CARTQEGGTEAFF | TGCGCCAGGACCCAAGAGGGAGGAACTGAAGCTTTCTTT
TRBD2 | - | 12 | TRBJ2-1 | TRBV6-5 | CASSYGGGGQFF | TGTGCCAGCAGTTACGGCGGGGGGGGGCAGTTCTTC
- | - | 13 | TRBJ1-2 | TRBV5-4 | CASSLIGAYGYTF | TGTGCCAGCAGCTTGATTGGGGCCTATGGCTACACCTTC
TRBD1 | - | 16 | TRBJ2-2 | TRBV18 | CASSPSGTGVFGELFF | TGTGCCAGCTCACCCTCCGGGACAGGGGTTTTCGGGGAGCTGTTTTTT
TRBD1 | - | 14 | TRBJ2-3 | TRBV6-5 | CASSRDRGGGTQYF | TGTGCCAGCAGCAGGGACAGGGGAGGGGGTACGCAGTATTTT
TRBD1 | - | 13 | TRBJ1-2 | TRBV3-1/TRBV3-2 | CASTDRGSYGYTF | TGTGCCAGCACCGACAGGGGGTCTTATGGCTACACCTTC
- | - | 13 | TRBJ1-2 | TRBV5-6 | CASSLTGGRVYTF | TGTGCCAGCAGCTTGACGGGGGGGCGCGTCTACACCTTC
- | few | 12 | TRBJ1-2 | TRBV4-1 | CASSSYNYGYTF | TGCGCCAGCAGCTCCTATAACTATGGCTACACCTTC
TRBD1 | - | 16 | TRBJ1-2 | TRBV5-1 | CASSLGQGGEDYGYTF | TGCGCCAGCAGCTTGGGACAGGGAGGAGAGGACTATGGCTACACCTTC
- | - | 16 | TRBJ1-5 | TRBV7-9 | CASSLEGTNSNQPQHF | TGTGCCAGCAGCTTAGAAGGTACTAATAGCAATCAGCCCCAGCATTTT
TRBD1 | few | 15 | TRBJ2-5 | TRBV24-1 | CATSDSGTGRETQYF | TGTGCCACCAGTGATTCCGGGACAGGGAGAGAGACCCAGTACTTC
TRBD1 | - | 15 | TRBJ2-5 | TRBV7-2 | CASSRGTGLWETQYF | TGTGCCAGCAGCCGCGGGACAGGGTTGTGGGAGACCCAGTACTTC
TRBD1 | - | 14 | TRBJ2-6 | TRBV10-3 | CAISDRVGANVLTF | TGTGCCATCAGCGACAGGGTTGGGGCCAACGTCCTGACTTTC
- | - | 11 | TRBJ2-7 | TRBV6-5 | CASSPGTEQYF | TGTGCCAGCAGTCCGGGGACTGAGCAGTACTTC
TRBD1 | many | 15 | TRBJ1-5 | TRBV2 | CASSRDRGLLEPQHF | TGTGCCAGCAGTCGTGACAGGGGATTGTTGGAGCCCCAGCATTTT
- | - | 13 | TRBJ2-5 | TRBV6-1 | CASSEISQETQYF | TGTGCCAGCAGTGAAATTAGCCAAGAGACCCAGTACTTC
- | - | 14 | TRBJ2-5 | TRBV7-2 | CASSLLTREETQYF | TGTGCCAGCAGTCTGCTAACTCGGGAAGAGACCCAGTACTTC